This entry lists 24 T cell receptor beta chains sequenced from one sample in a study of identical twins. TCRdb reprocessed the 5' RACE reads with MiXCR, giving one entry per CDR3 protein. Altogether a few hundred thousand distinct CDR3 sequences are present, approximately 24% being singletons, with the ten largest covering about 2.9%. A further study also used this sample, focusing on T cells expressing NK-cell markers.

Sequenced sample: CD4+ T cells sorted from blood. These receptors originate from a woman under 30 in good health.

The CDR3 spells CATSDSVGNYNEQFF. The CDR3 DNA follows: TGTGCCACCAGTGATTCAGTAGGCAACTACAATGAGCAGTTCTTC. The rearrangement uses TRBV24-1 and TRBJ2-1; D is undetermined. The CDR3 contains 15 residues. The germline V gene encodes CDR1 KGHDR and CDR2 SFDVKD. Trimming removed 2 bases from V and 3 bases from J, with 10 bases in between.

The CDR3 spells CASSLKGSPYEQYF. The CDR3 bases are TGTGCCAGCAGCCTAAAAGGGAGTCCCTACGAGCAGTACTTC. V is TRBV5-5 and J is TRBJ2-7; tentatively, D is TRBD2 (5 bases). The CDR3 totals 14 residues. Trimming took off 4 bases at V and 2 bases at J, with 13 bases between the two ends. Germline CDR1 is SGHKS and CDR2 is YYEKEE (reference sequence).

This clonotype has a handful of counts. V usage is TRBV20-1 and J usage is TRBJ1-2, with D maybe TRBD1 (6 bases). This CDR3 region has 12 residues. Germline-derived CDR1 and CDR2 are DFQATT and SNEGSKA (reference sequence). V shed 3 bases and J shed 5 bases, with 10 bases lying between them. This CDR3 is CSASDRSYGYTF. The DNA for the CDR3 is TGCAGTGCTAGTGACAGGTCTTATGGCTACACCTTC.

CDR3 in amino acids: CATSRGHSYNEQFF. For the CDR3, the DNA is TGTGCCACCAGCCGGGGCCACTCCTACAATGAGCAGTTCTTC. The chain uses TRBV24-1 and TRBJ2-1, with D perhaps TRBD1 or TRBD2 (5 bases each). V was shortened by 7 bases and J by 0 bases, with 9 bases between the two germline ends. This CDR3 is 14 amino acids long. Looked up from germline, CDR1 is KGHDR and CDR2 is SFDVKD.

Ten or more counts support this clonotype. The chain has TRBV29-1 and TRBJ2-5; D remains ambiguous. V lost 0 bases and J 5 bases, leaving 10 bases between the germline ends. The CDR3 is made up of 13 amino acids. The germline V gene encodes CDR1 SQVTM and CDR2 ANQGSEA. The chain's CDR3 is CSVEEQRRETQYF. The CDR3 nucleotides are TGCAGCGTTGAAGAGCAGCGTCGGGAGACCCAGTACTTC.

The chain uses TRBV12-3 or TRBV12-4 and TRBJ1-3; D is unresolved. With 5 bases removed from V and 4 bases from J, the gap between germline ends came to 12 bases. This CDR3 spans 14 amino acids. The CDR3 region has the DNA TGTGCCAGCAGTCCAAGTACGCCGGGAAACACCATATATTTT. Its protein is CASSPSTPGNTIYF.

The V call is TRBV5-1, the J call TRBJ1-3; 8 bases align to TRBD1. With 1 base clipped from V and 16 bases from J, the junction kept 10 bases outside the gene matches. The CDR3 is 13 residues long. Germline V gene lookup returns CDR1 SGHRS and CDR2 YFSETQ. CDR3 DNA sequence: TGCGCCAGCAGCTTGTCCCCGGACAGGGAGATTTATTTT. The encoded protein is CASSLSPDREIYF.

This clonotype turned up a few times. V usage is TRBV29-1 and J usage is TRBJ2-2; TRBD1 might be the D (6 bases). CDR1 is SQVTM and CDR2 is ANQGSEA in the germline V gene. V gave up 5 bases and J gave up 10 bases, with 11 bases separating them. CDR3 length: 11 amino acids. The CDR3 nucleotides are TGCAGCGTTAAGGGGGTTGAGGAGCTGTTTTTT. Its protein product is CSVKGVEELFF.

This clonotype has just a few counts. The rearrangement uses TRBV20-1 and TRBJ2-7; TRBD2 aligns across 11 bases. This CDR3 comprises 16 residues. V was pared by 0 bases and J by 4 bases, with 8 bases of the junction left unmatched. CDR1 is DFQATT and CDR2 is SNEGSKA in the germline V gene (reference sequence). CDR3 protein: CSARDRASGRYYEQYF. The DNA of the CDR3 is TGCAGTGCTAGAGATAGGGCTAGCGGGAGGTATTACGAGCAGTACTTC.

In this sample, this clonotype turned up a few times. The CDR3 spells CASSLAGLADTGELFF. The CDR3 DNA reads TGTGCCAGCAGCTTAGCGGGACTAGCGGACACCGGGGAGCTGTTTTTT. The V and J genes are TRBV7-2 and TRBJ2-2; 11 nucleotides agree with TRBD2. The trim removed 0 bases at V and 3 bases at J, leaving 0 bases unmatched. The CDR3 is 16 amino acids. Germline CDR1 and CDR2: SGHTA and FQGNSA.

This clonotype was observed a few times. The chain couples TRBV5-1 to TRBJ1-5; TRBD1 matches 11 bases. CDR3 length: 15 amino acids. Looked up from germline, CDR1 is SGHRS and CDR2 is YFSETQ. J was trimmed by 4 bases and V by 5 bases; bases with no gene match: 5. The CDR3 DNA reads TGCGCCAGCAGGGCCGGGACAGGGGGTAATCAGCCCCAGCATTTT. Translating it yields CASRAGTGGNQPQHF.

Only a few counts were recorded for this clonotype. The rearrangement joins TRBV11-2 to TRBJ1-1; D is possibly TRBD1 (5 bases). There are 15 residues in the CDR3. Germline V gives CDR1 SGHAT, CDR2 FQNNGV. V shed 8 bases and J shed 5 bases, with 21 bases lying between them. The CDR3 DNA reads TGTGCCAGCTGTCAAGGGAGGGGTGGTCAGACTGAAGCTTTCTTT. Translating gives CASCQGRGGQTEAFF. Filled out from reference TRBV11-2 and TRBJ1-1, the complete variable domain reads EAGVAQSPRYKIIEKRQSVAFWCNPISGHATLYWYQQILGQGPKLLIQFQNNGVVDDSQLPKDRFSAERLKGVDSTLKIQPAKLEDSAVYLCASCQGRGGQTEAFFGQGTRLTVV.

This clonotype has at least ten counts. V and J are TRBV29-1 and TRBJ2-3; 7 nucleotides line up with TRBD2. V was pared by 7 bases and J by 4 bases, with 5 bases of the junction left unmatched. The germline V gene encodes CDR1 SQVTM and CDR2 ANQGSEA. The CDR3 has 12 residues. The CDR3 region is CSGRGSPDTQYF. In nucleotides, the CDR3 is TGCAGCGGGCGGGGGAGCCCAGATACGCAGTATTTT.

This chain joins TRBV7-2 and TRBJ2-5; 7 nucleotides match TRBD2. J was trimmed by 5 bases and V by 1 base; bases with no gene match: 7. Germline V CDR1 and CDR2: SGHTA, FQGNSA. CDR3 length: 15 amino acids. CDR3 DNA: TGTGCCAGCAGCTTAGTAGCAGCGGGGCTGGAGACCCAGTACTTC. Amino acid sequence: CASSLVAAGLETQYF.

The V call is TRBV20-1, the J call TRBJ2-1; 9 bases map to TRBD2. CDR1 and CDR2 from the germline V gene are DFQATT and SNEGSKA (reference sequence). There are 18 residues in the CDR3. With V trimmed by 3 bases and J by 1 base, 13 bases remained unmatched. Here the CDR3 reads CSARRLGGRGTSYNEQFF. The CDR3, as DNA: TGCAGTGCTAGGCGACTGGGCGGGAGGGGCACTTCCTACAATGAGCAGTTCTTC.

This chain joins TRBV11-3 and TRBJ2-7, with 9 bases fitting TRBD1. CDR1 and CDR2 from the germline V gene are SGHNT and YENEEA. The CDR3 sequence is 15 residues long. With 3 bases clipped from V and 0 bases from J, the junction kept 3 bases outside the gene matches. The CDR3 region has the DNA TGTGCCAGCAGCTTGGGACAGGGACACTCCTACGAGCAGTACTTC. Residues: CASSLGQGHSYEQYF.

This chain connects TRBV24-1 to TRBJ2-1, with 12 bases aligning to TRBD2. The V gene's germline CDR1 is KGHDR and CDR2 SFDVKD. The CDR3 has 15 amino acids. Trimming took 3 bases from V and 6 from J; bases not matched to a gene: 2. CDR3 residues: CATSDRTSGINEQFF. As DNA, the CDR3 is TGTGCCACCAGTGATCGGACTAGCGGGATCAATGAGCAGTTCTTC.

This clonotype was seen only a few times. The CDR3: CAISGGQGNTEAFF. The CDR3 bases are TGTGCCATCAGCGGAGGACAGGGGAACACTGAAGCTTTCTTT. The chain carries TRBV10-3 and TRBJ1-1; 8 bases line up with TRBD1. Germline V gene lookup returns CDR1 ENHRY and CDR2 SYGVKD. Trimming at V came to 6 bases and at J to 1 base, leaving 4 bases not matched to a gene. The CDR3 totals 14 residues.

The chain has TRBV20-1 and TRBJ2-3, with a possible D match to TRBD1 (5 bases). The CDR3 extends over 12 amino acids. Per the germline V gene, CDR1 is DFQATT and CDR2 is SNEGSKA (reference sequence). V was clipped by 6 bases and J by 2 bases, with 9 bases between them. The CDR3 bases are TGCAGTGCCGACAGTCACACAGATACGCAGTATTTT. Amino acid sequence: CSADSHTDTQYF.

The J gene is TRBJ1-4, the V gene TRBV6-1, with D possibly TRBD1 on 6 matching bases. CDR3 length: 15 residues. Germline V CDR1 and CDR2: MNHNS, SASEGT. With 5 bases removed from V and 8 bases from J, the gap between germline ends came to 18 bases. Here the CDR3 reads CASSPAQGVREKLFF. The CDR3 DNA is TGTGCCAGCAGTCCGGCACAGGGCGTGAGGGAAAAACTGTTTTTT.

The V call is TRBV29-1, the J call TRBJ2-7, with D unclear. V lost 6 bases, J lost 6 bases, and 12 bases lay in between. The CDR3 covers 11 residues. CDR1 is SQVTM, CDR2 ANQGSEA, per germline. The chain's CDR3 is CSVSRDSEQYF. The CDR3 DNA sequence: TGCAGCGTCTCTAGGGATTCCGAGCAGTACTTC.

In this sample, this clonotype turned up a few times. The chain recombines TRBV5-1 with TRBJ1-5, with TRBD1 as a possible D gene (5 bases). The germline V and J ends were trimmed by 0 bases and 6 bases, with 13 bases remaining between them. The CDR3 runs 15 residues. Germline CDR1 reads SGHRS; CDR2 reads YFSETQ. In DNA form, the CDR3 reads TGCGCCAGCAGCTTGGGTGACAGAGACAGTCAGCCCCAGCATTTT. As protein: CASSLGDRDSQPQHF.

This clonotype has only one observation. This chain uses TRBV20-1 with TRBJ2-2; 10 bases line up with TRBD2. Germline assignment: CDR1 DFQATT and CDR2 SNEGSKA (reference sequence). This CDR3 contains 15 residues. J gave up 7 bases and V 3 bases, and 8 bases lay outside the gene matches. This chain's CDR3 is CSARERGGIDGELFF. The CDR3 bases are TGCAGTGCTAGGGAGCGGGGGGGCATTGACGGGGAGCTGTTTTTT.

The CDR3 sequence: CASSLVAGVRDTQYF. The CDR3 DNA reads as TGTGCCAGCAGCTTGGTCGCGGGTGTGAGAGATACGCAGTATTTT. The chain carries TRBV5-6 and TRBJ2-3; D is possibly TRBD2 (5 bases). The CDR3 runs 15 residues. V dropped 0 bases and J dropped 5 bases, with 13 bases sitting between them. Germline assignment: CDR1 SGHDT and CDR2 YYEEEE.